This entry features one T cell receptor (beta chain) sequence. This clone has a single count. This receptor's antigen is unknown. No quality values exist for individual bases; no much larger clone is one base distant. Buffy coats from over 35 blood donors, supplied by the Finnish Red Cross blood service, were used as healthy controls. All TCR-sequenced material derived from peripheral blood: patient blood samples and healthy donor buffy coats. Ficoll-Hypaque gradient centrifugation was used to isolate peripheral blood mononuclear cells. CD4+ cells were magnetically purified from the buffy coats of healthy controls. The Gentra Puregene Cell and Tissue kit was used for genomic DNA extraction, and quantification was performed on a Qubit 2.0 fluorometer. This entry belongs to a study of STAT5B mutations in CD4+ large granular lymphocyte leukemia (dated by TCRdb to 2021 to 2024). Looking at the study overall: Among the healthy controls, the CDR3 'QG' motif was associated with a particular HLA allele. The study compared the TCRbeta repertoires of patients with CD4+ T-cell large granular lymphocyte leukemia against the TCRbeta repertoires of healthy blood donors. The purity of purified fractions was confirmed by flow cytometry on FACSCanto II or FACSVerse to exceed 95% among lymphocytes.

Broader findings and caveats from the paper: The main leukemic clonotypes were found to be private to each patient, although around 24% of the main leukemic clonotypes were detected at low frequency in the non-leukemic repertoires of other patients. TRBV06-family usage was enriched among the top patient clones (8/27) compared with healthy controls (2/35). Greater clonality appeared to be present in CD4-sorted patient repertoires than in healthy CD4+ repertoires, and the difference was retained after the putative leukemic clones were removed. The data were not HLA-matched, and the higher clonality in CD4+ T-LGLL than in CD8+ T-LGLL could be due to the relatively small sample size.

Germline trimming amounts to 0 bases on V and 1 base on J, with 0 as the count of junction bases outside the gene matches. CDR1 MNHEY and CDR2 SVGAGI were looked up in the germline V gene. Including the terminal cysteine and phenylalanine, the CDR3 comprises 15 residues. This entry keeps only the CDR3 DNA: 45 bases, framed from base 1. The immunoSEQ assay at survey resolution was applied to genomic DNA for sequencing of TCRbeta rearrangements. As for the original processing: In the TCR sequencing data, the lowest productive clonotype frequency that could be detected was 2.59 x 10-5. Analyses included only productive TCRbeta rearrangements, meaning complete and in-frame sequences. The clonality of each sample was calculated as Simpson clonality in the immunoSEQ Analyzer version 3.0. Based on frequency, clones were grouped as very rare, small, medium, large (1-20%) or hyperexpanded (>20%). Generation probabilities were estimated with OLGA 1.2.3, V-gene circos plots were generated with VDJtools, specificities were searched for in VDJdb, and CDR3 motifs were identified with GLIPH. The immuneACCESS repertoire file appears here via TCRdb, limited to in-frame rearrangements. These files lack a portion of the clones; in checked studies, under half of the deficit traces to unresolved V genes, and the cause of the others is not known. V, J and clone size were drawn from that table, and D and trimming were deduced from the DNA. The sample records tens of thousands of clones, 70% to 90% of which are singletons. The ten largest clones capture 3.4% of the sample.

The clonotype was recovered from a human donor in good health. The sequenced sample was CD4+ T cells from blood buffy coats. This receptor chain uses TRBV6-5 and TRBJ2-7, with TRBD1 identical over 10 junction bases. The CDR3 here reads CASSYSDRGSYEQYF. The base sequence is TGTGCCAGCAGTTACTCGGACAGGGGGTCCTACGAGCAGTACTTC.